This T cell receptor (beta chain) originates from a study of cytomegalovirus exposure and HLA in healthy donors. Study context: A later analysis reported the roughly 120 validation repertoires used the same platform as the roughly 700 first-cohort repertoires. Findings and caveats of the study: The classifier was said to identify cytomegalovirus status with high specificity and sensitivity. Clusters of TCRs from the first cohort tended to co-occur in the roughly 120 validation repertoires (as a later analysis found).

Remarks on this clone: Its target is unknown.

The CDR3 loop spans 14 amino acids. V was trimmed by 4 bases and J by 0 bases, leaving 6 bases between them. Germline V gene data show CDR1 as MNHEY and CDR2 as SVGAGI. The method was immunoSEQ multiplex PCR; TCRdb's version includes in-frame clones alone and lacks a portion of them. Of around 120,000 clones listed, around 85% are singletons. Sequencing input: PBMCs. The chain employs TRBV6-5 and TRBJ2-2; D possibly corresponds to TRBD2 (5 bases). The source of this sequence is a man between 18 and 29 years old in good health and CMV-seropositive. CDR3 region: CASSLRANTGELFF. The DNA for the CDR3 is TGTGCCAGCAGTTTGAGGGCGAACACCGGGGAGCTGTTTTTT.